Listed here are 17 T cell receptor beta chains from one sample, sequenced in a study of tumor-infiltrating lymphocytes in oesophageal squamous cell carcinoma. TCRdb re-derived calls from the PCR reads in MiXCR, one entry per CDR3 protein. The sample lists more than 9,500 distinct CDR3 sequences; about 50% were seen once. Sequenced: esophageal tumor tissue. The receptors derive from a male donor with esophageal squamous cell carcinoma.

The rearrangement joins TRBV6-5 to TRBJ2-1; tentatively, D is TRBD1 or TRBD2 (6 bases each). The J call may be in error: the DNA end matches TRBJ2-2 better. The germline V gene encodes CDR1 MNHEY and CDR2 SVGAGI. The CDR3 runs to 14 residues. This CDR3 reads CASSYRGDTGELFF. Here the CDR3 DNA reads TGTGCCAGCAGTTACAGGGGGGACACCGGGGAGCTGTTTTTT.

The chain recombines TRBV7-6 with TRBJ2-5, with TRBD2 matching 11 bases. The J call may be faulty, since TRBJ2-1 better matches the DNA end. The CDR3 consists of 15 residues. Germline CDR1 reads SGHVS; CDR2 reads FNYEAQ. The CDR3 loop reads CASSTTSGSSAEQFF. In nucleotides, the CDR3 is TGTGCCAGCAGCACCACTAGCGGGAGCAGTGCTGAGCAGTTCTTC.

The table lists this clonotype with a few counts. This chain connects TRBV7-6 to TRBJ2-1; 10 bases align to TRBD2. TRBJ2-7 matches the DNA end more closely, so the J call is doubtful. CDR1 and CDR2 from the germline V gene are SGHVS and FNYEAQ. This CDR3 is 17 amino acids long. CDR3 residues: CASSLVAGGLSSYEQYF. CDR3 nucleotide sequence: TGTGCCAGCAGCTTAGTAGCGGGAGGCCTCAGCTCCTACGAGCAGTACTTC.

This chain connects TRBV7-2 to TRBJ2-1; no definite D call. The better agreement between TRBJ2-7 and the DNA end casts doubt on the J call. In germline, CDR1 is SGHTA, CDR2 FQGNSA. The CDR3 covers 14 residues. The CDR3 nucleotides read TGTGCCAGCAGTTCAACCTCACGAGGCTACGAGCAGTACTTC. Translating it yields CASSSTSRGYEQYF.

In regard to this clonotype: This sequence may be a read error, since a much larger clone differs from it by one base. The genes are TRBV6-1 and TRBJ2-5; 7 nucleotides match TRBD1. Near its end, the DNA agrees better with TRBJ2-7, so the J call may be wrong. CDR1 MNHNS and CDR2 SASEGT come from the germline V gene. The CDR3 covers 12 residues. The CDR3 region is CASSSQGDEQYF. CDR3 coding DNA: TGTGCCAGCAGTTCCCAGGGGGACGAGCAGTACTTC.

This chain uses TRBV6-6 with TRBJ2-1; TRBD2 matches at 10 bases. The J call is uncertain, as TRBJ2-7 better fits the DNA end. Germline V gene lookup returns CDR1 MNHNY and CDR2 SVGAGI (reference sequence). This CDR3 region has 15 residues. CDR3 DNA: TGTGCCAGCAAGTTTCAGCGGGAGGGCGCCTACGAGCAGTACTTC. This gives the protein CASKFQREGAYEQYF.

This chain joins TRBV24-1 and TRBJ2-2; TRBD1 is a possible D gene (5 bases). Trimming removed 0 bases at V and 6 bases at J, with 13 bases between. Germline CDR1 is KGHDR and CDR2 is SFDVKD. The CDR3 runs to 16 residues. In nucleotides, the CDR3 is TGTGCCACCAGTGATTTGTCAGGGTTTTATCCCGGGGAGCTGTTTTTT. Translation: CATSDLSGFYPGELFF.

This clonotype has a handful of counts. The V call is TRBV7-6, the J call TRBJ2-3, with 7 bases matching TRBD1. This CDR3 is 14 amino acids long. The J segment lost 4 bases and the V segment lost 6 bases, leaving 7 bases of the junction unmatched. Germline loops: CDR1 SGHVS, CDR2 FNYEAQ. This CDR3 reads CASSWDSYADTQYF. CDR3 in DNA: TGTGCCAGCAGTTGGGACAGTTATGCAGATACGCAGTATTTT.

This chain uses TRBV4-2 with TRBJ2-1; 7 bases line up with TRBD2. The DNA end favors TRBJ2-7, so the J call may be wrong. This CDR3 contains 15 residues. Germline V CDR1 and CDR2: LGHNA, YNFKEQ. CDR3 bases: TGTGCCAGCAGCCAAGATGGGGCGGGAGCAAACGAGCAGTACTTC. This gives the protein CASSQDGAGANEQYF.

This rearrangement joins TRBV6-8 to TRBJ2-7; D may correspond to TRBD1 or TRBD2 (5 bases each). The DNA end is more similar to TRBJ2-5, so the J call may be wrong. CDR3 length: 14 amino acids. Germline assignment: CDR1 MNHGY and CDR2 SAAAGT. The CDR3 DNA follows: TGTGCCAGCAGCCGTTCAGGGAGTAGGCAGACCCAGTACTTC. The encoded protein is CASSRSGSRQTQYF.

This clonotype was seen repeatedly, ten times or more. A much larger clone lies a single base off, so this may be a read error. V gene TRBV6-5 combines with J gene TRBJ2-5; 11 nucleotides agree with TRBD2. The CDR3 runs 13 residues. V lost 2 bases, J lost 11 bases, and 4 bases stayed unmatched. Germline V CDR1 and CDR2: MNHEY, SVGAGI. This CDR3 reads CASSYTSGSEQYF. CDR3 nucleotide sequence: TGTGCCAGCAGTTACACTAGCGGGAGTGAGCAGTACTTC.

Points on this clonotype: One end of the junction does not line up with germline, which may come from a read error. The chain has TRBV7-6 and TRBJ2-1, with TRBD1 identical over 7 bases. The CDR3 sequence is 13 residues long. Germline lookup yields CDR1 SGHVS and CDR2 FNYEAQ. The CDR3 DNA sequence: TGTGCTAGCAGCCCAGACAGGGTCGGTGAGCAGTTCTTC. This sequence encodes CASSPDRVGEQFF.

The chain couples TRBV7-8 to TRBJ2-3; D is uncertain. Germline CDR1 SGHVS, CDR2 FQNEAQ. This CDR3 is 11 amino acids long. Trimming left V 7 bases short and J 4 bases short, with 6 bases between. The CDR3 DNA reads as TGTGCCAGCACCCTTTCAGATACGCAGTATTTT. As protein: CASTLSDTQYF.

Details on this clonotype: At one boundary the junction diverges from the germline segment, which might be a read error. The chain links TRBV10-3 to TRBJ2-1; D ambiguous. The CDR3 has 13 amino acids. The germline V gene encodes CDR1 ENHRY and CDR2 SYGVKD. CDR3 DNA sequence: TGTGCCATCAGTTTTTCAGGAAACTACGAGCAGTACTTT. Its protein product is CAISFSGNYEQYF.

This clonotype was counted ten times or more. The J gene is TRBJ2-2, the V gene TRBV4-2; 10 bases are shared with TRBD2. This CDR3 has 17 residues. Germline CDR1 reads LGHNA; CDR2 reads YNFKEQ. After removal of 5 bases from V and 5 bases from J, the junction contained 11 bases not matched to a gene. CDR3 amino acids: CASSSGLAEILTGELFF. The CDR3 DNA reads TGTGCCAGCAGCTCAGGACTAGCGGAGATCCTAACCGGGGAGCTGTTTTTT.

The rearrangement joins TRBV7-2 to TRBJ2-6, with TRBD1 matching over 10 bases. The J call may be wrong; the DNA end is better matched by TRBJ2-1. This CDR3 has 14 amino acids. Germline-derived CDR1 and CDR2 are SGHTA and FQGNSA. The CDR3 sequence is CASRSRDRGGEQFF. The CDR3 bases are TGTGCCAGCAGGAGTCGGGACAGGGGTGGCGAGCAGTTCTTC.

With respect to this clonotype: The CDR3 does not close with the conserved phenylalanine or tryptophan, likely indicating a read error. The DNA is left out, because the CDR3 cannot be placed on it with certainty; the CDR3 is given as TCRdb lists it. The chain is built from TRBV11-3 and TRBJ2-6; TRBD2, the table's D call, lacks a check against the DNA. Inclusive of both ends, the CDR3 amounts to 15 amino acids. The germline V gene encodes CDR1 SGHNT and CDR2 YENEEA. The CDR3 is CASSLGGNSPLHFGA.